This T cell receptor beta chain was documented in a study of blood T cells in healthy people across ages. Whole-study results and caveats: Diversity of TCR beta correlated strongly with naive T cell percentage. Age brought a roughly linear fall in TCR beta diversity measured per million T cells. For the donors, CMV status was unknown and possibly confounded expanded clonotype changes. Unsorted PBMCs blocked a conclusive comparison of naive and antigen-experienced cells.

V was cut by 0 bases and J by 4 bases, with 16 bases left in between. Germline V gives CDR1 SGHTS, CDR2 YDEGEE. The CDR3 contains 16 residues. This clonotype was observed a few times. What it binds is unknown. Through a sample-barcoded 5' primer and a J-beta primer mix, a second PCR was run for roughly 7 to 11 cycles. TCRdb redid the calling of the 5' RACE reads with MiXCR, one entry per CDR3 protein. The data contain approximately 800,000 distinct CDR3 sequences, around 34% of them singletons. The V call is TRBV5-8, the J call TRBJ1-1; D possibly corresponds to TRBD1 (6 bases). The receptor's source is a man between 18 and 35 years old in good health. Sample: blood. Here the CDR3 reads CASSLDDGGVGTEAFF. CDR3 nucleotides: TGTGCCAGCAGCTTGGATGATGGGGGCGTTGGCACTGAAGCTTTCTTT.